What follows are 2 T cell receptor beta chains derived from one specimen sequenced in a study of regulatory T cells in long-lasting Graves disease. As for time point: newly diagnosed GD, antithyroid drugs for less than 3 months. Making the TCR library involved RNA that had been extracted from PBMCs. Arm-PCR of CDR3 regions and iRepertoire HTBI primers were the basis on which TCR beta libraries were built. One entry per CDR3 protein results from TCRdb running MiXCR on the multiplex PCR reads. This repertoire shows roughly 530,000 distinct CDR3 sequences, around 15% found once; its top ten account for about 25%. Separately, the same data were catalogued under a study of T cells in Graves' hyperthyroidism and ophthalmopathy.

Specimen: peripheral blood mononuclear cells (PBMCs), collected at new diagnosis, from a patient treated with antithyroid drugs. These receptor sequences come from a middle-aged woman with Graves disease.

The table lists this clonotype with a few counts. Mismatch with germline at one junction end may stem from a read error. In DNA form, the CDR3 reads TGTGCCGGCAGTTATGGAAACAATGAGCAGTTCTTC. Translated, it gives CAGSYGNNEQFF. The V call is TRBV6-5, the J call TRBJ2-1; D remains unclear. This CDR3 spans 12 amino acids. Germline lookup yields CDR1 MNHEY and CDR2 SVGAGI.

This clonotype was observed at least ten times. CDR3 coding DNA: TGTGCCAGCTCACCAGGGCCCACCGAGCAGTACTTC. Its protein is CASSPGPTEQYF. The V call is TRBV18, the J call TRBJ2-7; D unclear. Germline CDR1 KGHSH, CDR2 LQKENI. The V gene lost 2 bases and the J gene lost 6 bases, with 8 bases spanning the gap. The CDR3 runs to 12 residues.